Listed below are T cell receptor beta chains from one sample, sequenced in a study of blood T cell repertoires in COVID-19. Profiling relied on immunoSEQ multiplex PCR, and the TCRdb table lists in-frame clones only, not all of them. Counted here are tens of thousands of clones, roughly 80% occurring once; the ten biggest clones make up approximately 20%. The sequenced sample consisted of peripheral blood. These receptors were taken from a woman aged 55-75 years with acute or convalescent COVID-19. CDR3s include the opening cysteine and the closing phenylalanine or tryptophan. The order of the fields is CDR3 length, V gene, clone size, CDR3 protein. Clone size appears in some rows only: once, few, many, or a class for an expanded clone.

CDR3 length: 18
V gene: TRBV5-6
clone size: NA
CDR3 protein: CASSLGGPLIANTGELFF

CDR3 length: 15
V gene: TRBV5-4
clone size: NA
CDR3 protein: CASSPGGRDNYGYTF

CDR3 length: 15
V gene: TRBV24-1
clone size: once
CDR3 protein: CATSEGQGKGQPQHF

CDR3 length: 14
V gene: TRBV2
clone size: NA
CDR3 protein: CASSERTGTDTQYF

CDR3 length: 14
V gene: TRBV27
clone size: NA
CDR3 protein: CASSAYALRGGYTF

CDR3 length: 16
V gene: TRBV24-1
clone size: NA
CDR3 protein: CATSDGQGSSNQPQHF

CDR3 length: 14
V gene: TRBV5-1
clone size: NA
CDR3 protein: CASSHGTGNQPQHF

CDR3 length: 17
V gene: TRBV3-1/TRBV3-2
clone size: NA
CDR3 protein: CASSQGASGGAEETQYF

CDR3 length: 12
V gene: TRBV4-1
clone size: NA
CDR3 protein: CASSQAGQQQYF

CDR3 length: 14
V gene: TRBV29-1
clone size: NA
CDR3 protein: CSVEEGVGIHGYTF

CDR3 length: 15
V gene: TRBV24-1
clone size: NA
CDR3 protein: CATSGGTGLKNTIYF

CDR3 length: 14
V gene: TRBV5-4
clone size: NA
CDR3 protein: CASSLEWILDTQYF

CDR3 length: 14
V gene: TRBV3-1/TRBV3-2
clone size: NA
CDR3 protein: CASNQGSSYNEQFF

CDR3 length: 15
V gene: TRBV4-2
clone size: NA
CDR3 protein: CASSQGGGVLREQFF

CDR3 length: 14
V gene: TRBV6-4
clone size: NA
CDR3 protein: CASSPGAEYNEQFF

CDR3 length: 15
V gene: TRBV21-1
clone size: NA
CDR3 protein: CASSKTGTENTEAFF

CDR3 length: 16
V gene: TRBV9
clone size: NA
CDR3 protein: CASSVAGWGTGTEAFF

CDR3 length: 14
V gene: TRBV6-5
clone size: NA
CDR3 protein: CASSSGTGTETQYF

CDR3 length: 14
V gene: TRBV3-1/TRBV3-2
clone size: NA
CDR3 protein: CASSQDGQLNEQFF

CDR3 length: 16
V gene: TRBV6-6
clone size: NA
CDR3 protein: CASSYSTRGNTDTQYF

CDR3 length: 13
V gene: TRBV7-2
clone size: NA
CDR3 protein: CASSLVGQGSYTF

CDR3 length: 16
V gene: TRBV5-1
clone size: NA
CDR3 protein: CASSLRGEGQLETQYF

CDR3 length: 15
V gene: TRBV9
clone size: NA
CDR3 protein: CASSVGASGGAEQYF

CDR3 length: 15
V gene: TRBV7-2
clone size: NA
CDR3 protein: CASSLDRGPNEKLFF

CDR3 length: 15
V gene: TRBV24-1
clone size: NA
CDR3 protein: CATSDSAGSNQPQHF

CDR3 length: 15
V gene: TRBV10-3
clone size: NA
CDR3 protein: CAISESAGDNQPQHF

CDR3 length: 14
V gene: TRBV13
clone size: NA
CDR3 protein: CASSFRQGGEKLFF

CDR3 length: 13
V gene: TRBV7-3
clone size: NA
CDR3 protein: CASSLERGQPQHF

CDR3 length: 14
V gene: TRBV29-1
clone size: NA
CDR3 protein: CSAQGGGMNTEAFF

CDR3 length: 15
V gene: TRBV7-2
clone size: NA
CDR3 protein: CASSSYLTGGYGYTF

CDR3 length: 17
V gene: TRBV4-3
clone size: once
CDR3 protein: CASSQDGTGVYNSPLHF

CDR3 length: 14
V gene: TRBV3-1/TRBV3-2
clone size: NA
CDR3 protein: CASSQELTRLSAFF

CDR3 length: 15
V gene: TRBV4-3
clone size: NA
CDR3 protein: CASSQGTGSGEKLFF

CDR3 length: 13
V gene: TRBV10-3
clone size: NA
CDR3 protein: CAISGDRETEAFF

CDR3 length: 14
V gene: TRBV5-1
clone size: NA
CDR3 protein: CASGLGQQYNEQFF

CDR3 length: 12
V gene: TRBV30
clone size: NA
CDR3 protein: CALGTGNTEAFF

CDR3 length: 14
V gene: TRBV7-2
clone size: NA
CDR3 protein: CASSSYPGRETQYF

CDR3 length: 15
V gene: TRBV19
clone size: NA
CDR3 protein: CASSIQGANNQPQHF

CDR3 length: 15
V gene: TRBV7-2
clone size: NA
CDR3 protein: CASSWGQGTYNEQFF

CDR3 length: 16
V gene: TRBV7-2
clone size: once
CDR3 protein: CASSRTGGSYNSPLHF

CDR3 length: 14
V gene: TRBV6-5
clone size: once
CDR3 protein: CASSHQGGRYGYTF

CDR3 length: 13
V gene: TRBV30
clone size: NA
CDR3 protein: CAWRRVGGEGYTF

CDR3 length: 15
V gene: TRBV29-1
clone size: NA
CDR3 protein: CSVEHFGGQRNEQFF